One sample yielded the 25 T cell receptor beta chains listed below, sequenced in a study of shared clonotypes between healthy human individuals (dated by TCRdb to 2019 to 2021). The receptor library was made with the immunoSEQ multiplex PCR assay. Imported from immuneACCESS, the table was reduced by TCRdb to in-frame sequences with V and J called. These copies leave out some clones; in studies compared against another copy, an unresolved V gene accounts for under half, and the cause of the remainder is not known. Counted in this sample were about a million clones; 76% of them appeared once. The ten top clones hold over 1.3% of the sample. Sequencing was done on a sample of memory CD4+ T cells sorted from blood. The cell subset or site label, as the study defines it: CD45RA-negative fraction. The receptors were gathered from a man younger than 30 in good health.

The rearrangement uses TRBV4-2 and TRBJ2-1; TRBD2 might be the D (6 bases). Trimming shortened V by 0 bases and J by 6 bases, and 21 bases separated the two germline ends. The CDR3 length is 18 residues. Germline CDR1 and CDR2: LGHNA and YNFKEQ. The CDR3 region has the DNA TGTGCCAGCAGCCAAGAAAGTATCCGCGGGGATAAGACCAATGAGCAGTTCTTC. Protein: CASSQESIRGDKTNEQFF.

This chain connects TRBV28 to TRBJ1-1, with a possible D match to TRBD1 (5 bases). The V and J ends lost 5 bases and 1 base respectively, with 8 bases between them. Germline V gives CDR1 MDHEN, CDR2 SYDVKM. This CDR3 is 13 amino acids long. CDR3 in DNA: TGTGCCAGCAGTCGAACAGGGAACACTGAAGCTTTCTTT. Translation: CASSRTGNTEAFF.

The rearrangement uses TRBV5-1 and TRBJ2-7; no clear D gene. The V end was cut by 1 base, the J end by 3 bases, with 5 bases between. Looked up from germline, CDR1 is SGHRS and CDR2 is YFSETQ. The CDR3 is 12 amino acids. CDR3 loop: CASSLLDYEQYF. CDR3 DNA: TGCGCCAGCAGCTTGCTAGACTACGAGCAGTACTTC.

The rearrangement uses TRBV5-6 and TRBJ1-2, with unresolved D. V lost 5 bases, J lost 2 bases, and 10 bases lay in between. This CDR3 has 13 residues. In germline, CDR1 is SGHDT, CDR2 YYEEEE. DNA for the CDR3: TGTGCCAGCAGGCCCGACAAGAACTATGGCTACACCTTC. This sequence encodes CASRPDKNYGYTF.

This CDR3 is CATSRDLPRAGRSTDTQYF. As DNA, the CDR3 is TGTGCCACCAGCAGAGATCTCCCCAGGGCGGGGAGGAGCACAGATACGCAGTATTTT. The chain combines TRBV15 with TRBJ2-3; D might be TRBD2 (6 bases). Trimming removed 0 bases at V and 0 bases at J, with 19 bases between. The length of the CDR3 is 19 residues. Germline V gene sequence: CDR1 LNHNV, CDR2 YYDKDF (reference sequence).

This chain connects TRBV5-4 to TRBJ2-7, with 7 bases lining up with TRBD1. The CDR3 covers 15 residues. The germline V gene encodes CDR1 SGHNT and CDR2 YYREEE (reference sequence). V shed 5 bases and J 2 bases; nucleotides not matched to a gene: 10. The CDR3 is CASRTDRAPTYEQYF. The DNA of the CDR3 is TGTGCCAGCAGAACCGACAGGGCCCCCACCTACGAGCAGTACTTC.

The V gene is TRBV2, the J gene TRBJ1-4; 7 nucleotides match TRBD1. Unmatched junction bases numbered 6, after V lost 1 base and J lost 7 bases. CDR1 and CDR2 (germline): SNHLY, FYNNEI. This CDR3 is 15 amino acids long. The CDR3 nucleotides are TGTGCCAGCAGTGAAGAAGGGGGCCCCACTGAAAAACTGTTTTTT. Protein: CASSEEGGPTEKLFF.

This rearrangement joins TRBV5-6 to TRBJ2-3; unclear D gene. V lost 0 bases, J lost 1 base, and 3 bases lay in between. The length of the CDR3 is 13 residues. CDR1 SGHDT and CDR2 YYEEEE come from the germline V gene. The CDR3 coding sequence is TGTGCCAGCAGCTTGGCTGGCACAGATACGCAGTATTTT. Amino acids: CASSLAGTDTQYF.

This clone was found a few times. The rearrangement uses TRBV12-2 and TRBJ1-1. TRBV12-2 is deemed a pseudogene. The CDR3 is 14 amino acids. The CDR3 here is CASLPLRVNTEAFF. In DNA form, the CDR3 reads TGTGCAAGTCTGCCCTTGCGGGTGAACACTGAAGCTTTCTTT.

This clone has only one observation. This chain links TRBV7-2 with TRBJ2-5; tentatively, D is TRBD1 (6 bases). CDR1 and CDR2 from the germline V gene are SGHTA and FQGNSA. The CDR3 is 15 residues long. V was pared by 4 bases and J by 5 bases, with 17 bases between. This CDR3 reads CASSSADRNRETQYF. The CDR3 bases are TGTGCCAGCAGCTCTGCCGACAGGAATCGCGAGACCCAGTACTTC.

The rearrangement joins TRBV10-3 to TRBJ2-1; TRBD2 is a possible D gene (6 bases). CDR3 length: 11 amino acids. Germline values: CDR1 ENHRY, CDR2 SYGVKD. Trimming removed 8 bases at V and 8 bases at J, with 10 bases between. The chain's CDR3 is CAIAREDEQFF. In DNA form, the CDR3 reads TGTGCCATCGCGAGGGAGGATGAGCAGTTCTTC.

The chain couples TRBV15 to TRBJ1-5; 9 nucleotides align to TRBD1. CDR1 is LNHNV, CDR2 YYDKDF, per germline (reference sequence). CDR3 length equals 18 residues. J was trimmed by 4 bases and V by 5 bases; bases with no gene match: 15. CDR3 sequence (DNA): TGTGCCACCAGCCGCCTGGACAGGGGATCTCGGTTTAATCAGCCCCAGCATTTT. Encoded protein: CATSRLDRGSRFNQPQHF.

V usage is TRBV19 and J usage is TRBJ2-1; 10 bases match TRBD1. V lost 5 bases and J lost 7; bases outside the gene matches: 8. Germline loops: CDR1 LNHDA, CDR2 SQIVND (reference sequence). The CDR3 is 15 residues long. CDR3 sequence: CASSVTGTGVNEQFF. CDR3 coding DNA: TGTGCCAGTAGTGTGACCGGGACAGGGGTTAATGAGCAGTTCTTC.

This chain uses TRBV27 with TRBJ1-5; TRBD1 is a possible D gene (5 bases). The CDR3 has 14 amino acids. Germline CDR1 MNHEY, CDR2 SMNVEV (reference sequence). The V end was cut by 8 bases, the J end by 3 bases, with 14 bases between. This chain's CDR3 is CASGPRGYNQPQHF. The DNA for the CDR3 is TGTGCCAGCGGACCGAGGGGCTACAATCAGCCCCAGCATTTT.

Turning to this clone: This may stem from a read error, because a much larger clone lies one nucleotide away. The same CDR3 can be traced to other DNA sequences in this sample. The genes are TRBV30 and TRBJ1-1; no clear D. With 0 bases removed from V and 1 base from J, the gap between germline ends came to 6 bases. This CDR3 spans 13 amino acids. Germline loops: CDR1 GTSNPN, CDR2 SVGIG (reference sequence). CDR3 sequence (DNA): TGTGCCTGGAGTGTACAAGGGAACACTGAAGCTTTCTTT. Residues: CAWSVQGNTEAFF.

V and J are TRBV6-1 and TRBJ1-2, with unresolved D. Per the germline V gene, CDR1 is MNHNS and CDR2 is SASEGT. The V end was cut by 7 bases, the J end by 2 bases, with 11 bases between. This CDR3 has 13 residues. The CDR3 here is CASTRTGNYGYTF. CDR3 sequence (DNA): TGTGCCAGCACCCGGACGGGAAACTATGGCTACACCTTC.

The rearrangement uses TRBV20-1 and TRBJ2-2; the D is unclear. V lost 5 bases and J 7 bases, leaving 8 bases between the germline ends. CDR1 and CDR2 (germline): DFQATT, SNEGSKA (reference sequence). This CDR3 has 11 residues. CDR3 loop: CSAYGDGELFF. The CDR3 DNA reads TGCAGTGCTTACGGTGACGGGGAGCTGTTTTTT.

This chain connects TRBV7-9 to TRBJ2-1; D assignment may be TRBD1 or TRBD2 (6 bases each). CDR1 is SEHNR, CDR2 FQNEAQ, per germline (reference sequence). Trimming pared 1 base from V and 4 bases from J, leaving 14 bases between. The CDR3 is 16 amino acids. The CDR3 nucleotides are TGTGCCAGCAGCTTAGTGAGTGGGGGGCGATACAATGAGCAGTTCTTC. It is translated as CASSLVSGGRYNEQFF.

This clone has only a few counts. The V call is TRBV11-2, the J call TRBJ1-6; TRBD1 matches 8 bases. The CDR3 is 14 amino acids. J gave up 10 bases and V 1 base, and 3 bases lay outside the gene matches. In germline, CDR1 is SGHAT, CDR2 FQNNGV. The CDR3 sequence: CASSLGRGRSPLHF. The CDR3 coding sequence is TGTGCCAGCAGCTTAGGCAGGGGGCGCTCACCCCTCCACTTT.

The chain links TRBV2 to TRBJ2-7; 9 positions match TRBD1. The CDR3 has 13 amino acids. Germline loops: CDR1 SNHLY, CDR2 FYNNEI. J gave up 6 bases and V 7 bases, and 7 bases lay outside the gene matches. The CDR3 protein is CASTNRGQGEQYF. The DNA for the CDR3 is TGTGCCAGCACTAACAGGGGGCAGGGCGAGCAGTACTTC.

This chain links TRBV6-1 with TRBJ1-5; D is unresolved. The germline V gene encodes CDR1 MNHNS and CDR2 SASEGT. Trimming took off 4 bases at V and 0 bases at J, with 7 bases between the two ends. The CDR3 runs to 14 residues. DNA of the CDR3: TGTGCCAGCAGTGGCGTCTATAGCAATCAGCCCCAGCATTTT. This codes for CASSGVYSNQPQHF.

In regard to this clone: Within the sample, other DNA sequences also encode this same CDR3. This chain links TRBV5-1 with TRBJ2-5; D is ambiguous. The CDR3 contains 13 residues. Germline V gene sequence: CDR1 SGHRS, CDR2 YFSETQ. The germline V and J ends were trimmed by 0 bases and 7 bases, with 10 bases remaining between them. The CDR3 protein is CASSLGLTGTQYF. In DNA, the CDR3 is TGCGCCAGCAGCTTGGGACTTACGGGGACCCAGTACTTC.

J is TRBJ2-7 and V is TRBV5-8; 9 bases map to TRBD2. The length of the CDR3 is 15 residues. J gave up 1 base and V 2 bases, and 4 bases lay outside the gene matches. CDR1 is SGHTS and CDR2 is YDEGEE in the germline V gene. CDR3 nucleotides: TGTGCCAGCAGCTTTTCCAGCGGGAGGTCCTACGAGCAGTACTTC. Its protein is CASSFSSGRSYEQYF.

This clone was recorded only once. The chain combines TRBV6-1 with TRBJ2-7; 9 bases match TRBD1. The V gene end was trimmed by 7 bases and the J gene end by 5 bases; junction bases not matched to a gene: 9. This CDR3 has 14 amino acids. Germline-derived CDR1 and CDR2 are MNHNS and SASEGT. The CDR3 here is CASTLPGQGHEQYF. The CDR3 region has the DNA TGTGCCAGCACTTTGCCGGGACAGGGTCACGAGCAGTACTTC.

The genes are TRBV7-2 and TRBJ2-1, with D unresolved. Germline values: CDR1 SGHTA, CDR2 FQGNSA. The CDR3 contains 15 residues. V was clipped by 0 bases and J by 6 bases, with 12 bases between them. In DNA, the CDR3 is TGTGCCAGCAGCTTAGCAGGAGCGCATTTCAATGAGCAGTTCTTC. Encoded protein: CASSLAGAHFNEQFF.